Included here is one TCR beta chain sequence, with context. Its antigen is currently unknown. The data derive from a study of OX40 agonist ivuxolimab in advanced cancers. Study details: Partial responses were observed in three patients, of whom one had hepatocellular carcinoma and two had cutaneous melanoma. Broader study findings: Patients with a partial response at 0.1-3.0 mg/kg had among the lowest clonal expansion.

The data were produced by immunoSEQ multiplex PCR, yet TCRdb's version contains in-frame clones alone and is incomplete. The data show 81,000 or so clones, more than 85% seen once. Trimming stripped 2 bases from V and 3 bases from J, with 18 bases between. The germline gives CDR1 SGHKS, CDR2 YYEKEE (reference sequence). The CDR3 length is 16 residues. The V gene is TRBV5-5, the J gene TRBJ2-7; D not certain. This clonotype was obtained from an adult with an advanced solid tumor such as melanoma, head and neck, liver or kidney cancer. This material consisted of CD4+ or CD8+ T cells sorted from blood, taken in a trial of the OX40 agonist ivuxolimab. CDR3 residues: CASSLEQRHTYYEQYF. CDR3 in DNA: TGTGCCAGCAGCTTAGAACAGCGCCATACTTACTACGAGCAGTACTTC.